The rows below give T cell receptor beta chains drawn from one sample of a study of blood T cell repertoires in COVID-19. Repertoires were generated with immunoSEQ multiplex PCR, while TCRdb's copy carries only in-frame clones and drops some. The table has 85,000 to 100,000 clones, around 90% seen once. Material: peripheral blood. These receptors were collected from a man aged 50-60 years with COVID-19, enrolled during active disease. Each CDR3 is given with its conserved first and last residue. Fields, in order: clone size, J gene, V gene, D gene, CDR3 protein, CDR3 DNA. A D gene is named only where the DNA matches it firmly. Some rows mark clone size as missing; the rest say once, few, many or name a class of expanded clone.

abundance: NA; j_gene: TRBJ2-1; v_gene: TRBV24-1; d_gene: TRBD2; CDR3aa: CATSDLGRGGLNEQFF; CDR3nt: TGTGCCACCAGTGATTTGGGGCGGGGGGGCCTCAATGAGCAGTTCTTC
abundance: NA; j_gene: TRBJ2-1; v_gene: TRBV5-4; d_gene: TRBD2; CDR3aa: CASSYERGGDEQFF; CDR3nt: TGTGCCAGCAGCTACGAGCGGGGGGGCGATGAGCAGTTCTTC
abundance: once; j_gene: TRBJ1-4; v_gene: TRBV5-5; d_gene: NA; CDR3aa: CASSLGASFGEKLFF; CDR3nt: TGTGCCAGCAGCTTGGGGGCAAGCTTTGGGGAAAAACTGTTTTTT
abundance: NA; j_gene: TRBJ1-2; v_gene: TRBV7-3; d_gene: NA; CDR3aa: CASSLIGTGQSGGYTF; CDR3nt: TGTGCCAGCAGCTTAATAGGCACAGGGCAATCAGGTGGCTACACCTTC
abundance: few; j_gene: TRBJ1-1; v_gene: TRBV28; d_gene: NA; CDR3aa: CASSLEVRNTEAFF; CDR3nt: TGTGCCAGCAGTTTAGAAGTCAGGAACACTGAAGCTTTCTTT
abundance: NA; j_gene: TRBJ1-2; v_gene: TRBV12-3/TRBV12-4; d_gene: TRBD1; CDR3aa: CASRGQGYGYTF; CDR3nt: TGTGCCAGCAGAGGACAGGGCTATGGCTACACCTTC
abundance: NA; j_gene: TRBJ1-1; v_gene: TRBV12-2; d_gene: NA; CDR3aa: CASRLVGDRDLSTEAFF; CDR3nt: TGTGCAAGTCGCTTAGTCGGCGACAGGGATTTGTCCACTGAAGCTTTCTTT
abundance: NA; j_gene: TRBJ1-2; v_gene: TRBV7-9; d_gene: TRBD1; CDR3aa: CASSLWTGLGYTF; CDR3nt: TGTGCCAGCAGCTTATGGACAGGGCTAGGCTACACCTTC
abundance: NA; j_gene: TRBJ1-2; v_gene: TRBV6-6; d_gene: TRBD1; CDR3aa: CASSSRDRAVEGYTF; CDR3nt: TGTGCCAGCAGTTCCCGGGACAGGGCTGTAGAAGGCTACACCTTC
abundance: NA; j_gene: TRBJ2-3; v_gene: TRBV5-4; d_gene: NA; CDR3aa: CASSFQSTDTQYF; CDR3nt: TGTGCCAGCAGCTTCCAATCCACAGATACGCAGTATTTT
abundance: NA; j_gene: TRBJ1-2; v_gene: TRBV3-1/TRBV3-2; d_gene: NA; CDR3aa: CASSQEGGGYTF; CDR3nt: TGTGCCAGCAGCCAAGAGGGGGGTGGCTACACCTTC
abundance: NA; j_gene: TRBJ1-2; v_gene: TRBV2; d_gene: TRBD1; CDR3aa: CASRATGGSGYTF; CDR3nt: TGTGCCAGCAGGGCGACAGGGGGCAGTGGCTACACCTTC
abundance: NA; j_gene: TRBJ1-2; v_gene: TRBV5-6; d_gene: NA; CDR3aa: CASSPGGINYGYTF; CDR3nt: TGTGCCAGCAGCCCGGGGGGGATAAACTATGGCTACACCTTC
abundance: NA; j_gene: TRBJ2-7; v_gene: TRBV7-3; d_gene: TRBD2; CDR3aa: CASSLTGTSGSYEQYF; CDR3nt: TGTGCCAGCAGCTTAACCGGGACTAGCGGGTCCTACGAGCAGTACTTC
abundance: NA; j_gene: TRBJ2-5; v_gene: TRBV12-5; d_gene: TRBD2; CDR3aa: CASGTGLAGGEETQYF; CDR3nt: TGTGCTAGTGGCACGGGACTAGCGGGGGGTGAAGAGACCCAGTACTTC
abundance: NA; j_gene: TRBJ2-3; v_gene: TRBV4-3; d_gene: TRBD1; CDR3aa: CASSRGQGSLTDTQYF; CDR3nt: TGCGCCAGCAGCCGAGGACAGGGGAGCCTCACAGATACGCAGTATTTT
abundance: NA; j_gene: TRBJ1-1; v_gene: TRBV10-3; d_gene: NA; CDR3aa: CAAQTAPNTEAFF; CDR3nt: TGTGCCGCCCAAACAGCCCCGAACACTGAAGCTTTCTTT
abundance: NA; j_gene: TRBJ1-5; v_gene: TRBV6-1; d_gene: NA; CDR3aa: CASSGDIWGVNQPQHF; CDR3nt: TGTGCCAGCAGTGGAGATATTTGGGGGGTCAATCAGCCCCAGCATTTT
abundance: NA; j_gene: TRBJ2-2; v_gene: TRBV3-1/TRBV3-2; d_gene: NA; CDR3aa: CASSQANINTGELFF; CDR3nt: TGTGCCAGCAGCCAAGCTAATATCAACACCGGGGAGCTGTTTTTT
abundance: once; j_gene: TRBJ2-5; v_gene: TRBV5-1; d_gene: NA; CDR3aa: CASSWPGGETQYF; CDR3nt: TGCGCCAGCAGTTGGCCCGGCGGGGAGACCCAGTACTTC
abundance: NA; j_gene: TRBJ2-1; v_gene: TRBV4-1; d_gene: TRBD2; CDR3aa: CASSPKTSFNEQFF; CDR3nt: TGCGCCAGCAGCCCCAAGACTAGCTTCAATGAGCAGTTCTTC
abundance: NA; j_gene: TRBJ2-7; v_gene: TRBV6-6; d_gene: NA; CDR3aa: CASRTTGMTYEQYF; CDR3nt: TGTGCCAGCCGTACCACAGGAATGACCTACGAGCAGTACTTC
abundance: NA; j_gene: TRBJ1-5; v_gene: TRBV7-8; d_gene: NA; CDR3aa: CASSTTGKVQPQHF; CDR3nt: TGTGCCAGCAGCACTACAGGGAAGGTTCAGCCCCAGCATTTT
abundance: NA; j_gene: TRBJ1-5; v_gene: TRBV28; d_gene: NA; CDR3aa: CASSSQQGVGNQPQHF; CDR3nt: TGTGCCAGCAGTTCTCAGCAGGGCGTGGGCAATCAGCCCCAGCATTTT
abundance: NA; j_gene: TRBJ2-1; v_gene: TRBV5-4; d_gene: NA; CDR3aa: CASSTPAGGNSEQFF; CDR3nt: TGTGCCAGCAGCACCCCCGCAGGTGGTAATAGTGAGCAGTTCTTC
abundance: NA; j_gene: TRBJ1-6; v_gene: TRBV27; d_gene: NA; CDR3aa: CASSLEGRNSPLHF; CDR3nt: TGTGCCAGCAGTTTGGAGGGGAGGAATTCACCCCTCCACTTT
abundance: NA; j_gene: TRBJ1-2; v_gene: TRBV4-3; d_gene: TRBD1; CDR3aa: CASSQEDRGRGGYTF; CDR3nt: TGCGCCAGCAGCCAAGAGGACAGGGGGCGCGGAGGCTACACCTTC
abundance: NA; j_gene: TRBJ1-5; v_gene: TRBV28; d_gene: TRBD1; CDR3aa: CASSFRTGGYQPQHF; CDR3nt: TGTGCCAGCAGTTTCAGGACAGGAGGCTATCAGCCCCAGCATTTT
abundance: NA; j_gene: TRBJ2-7; v_gene: TRBV14; d_gene: NA; CDR3aa: CASSQGVLSYEQYF; CDR3nt: TGTGCCAGCAGCCAAGGAGTCCTTTCCTACGAGCAGTACTTC
abundance: NA; j_gene: TRBJ1-6; v_gene: TRBV5-1; d_gene: TRBD1; CDR3aa: CASSWTGRNSPLHF; CDR3nt: TGCGCCAGCAGCTGGACAGGCCGGAATTCACCCCTCCACTTT
abundance: NA; j_gene: TRBJ2-2; v_gene: TRBV6-5; d_gene: TRBD2; CDR3aa: CASGLSGGGTGELFF; CDR3nt: TGTGCCAGTGGGTTGAGCGGGGGAGGAACCGGGGAGCTGTTTTTT
abundance: NA; j_gene: TRBJ2-1; v_gene: TRBV4-1; d_gene: NA; CDR3aa: CASSQDMVRAGEYNEQFF; CDR3nt: TGCGCCAGCAGCCAAGATATGGTCAGGGCAGGGGAGTACAATGAGCAGTTCTTC
abundance: NA; j_gene: TRBJ1-6; v_gene: TRBV2; d_gene: NA; CDR3aa: CASSPGTEGSHSPLHF; CDR3nt: TGTGCCAGCAGTCCCGGGACGGAGGGATCCCATTCACCCCTCCACTTT
abundance: NA; j_gene: TRBJ2-3; v_gene: TRBV10-3; d_gene: TRBD1; CDR3aa: CAISDGQGLDTQYF; CDR3nt: TGTGCCATCAGCGATGGACAGGGGTTAGATACGCAGTATTTT
abundance: NA; j_gene: TRBJ1-2; v_gene: TRBV7-7; d_gene: NA; CDR3aa: CATSRGTF; CDR3nt: TGTGCTACCTCTAGGGGCACCTTC
abundance: once; j_gene: TRBJ2-7; v_gene: TRBV10-1; d_gene: TRBD1; CDR3aa: CASSGTGTGKYEQYF; CDR3nt: TGCGCCAGCAGTGGTACCGGGACAGGAAAGTACGAGCAGTACTTC
abundance: NA; j_gene: TRBJ2-7; v_gene: TRBV7-9; d_gene: NA; CDR3aa: CASSLKGNYEQYF; CDR3nt: TGTGCCAGCAGCTTAAAGGGGAACTACGAGCAGTACTTC
abundance: few; j_gene: TRBJ2-2; v_gene: TRBV10-1; d_gene: NA; CDR3aa: CASRAGKNTGELFF; CDR3nt: TGCGCCAGCAGGGCGGGGAAGAACACCGGGGAGCTGTTTTTT
abundance: NA; j_gene: TRBJ1-2; v_gene: TRBV7-9; d_gene: NA; CDR3aa: CASSLTTGLYGYTF; CDR3nt: TGTGCCAGCAGCCTCACGACAGGCCTCTATGGCTACACCTTC
abundance: NA; j_gene: TRBJ1-2; v_gene: TRBV2; d_gene: TRBD1; CDR3aa: CASLLGQGVNYGYTF; CDR3nt: TGTGCCAGCCTCCTGGGACAGGGGGTTAACTATGGCTACACCTTC
abundance: NA; j_gene: TRBJ2-6; v_gene: TRBV9; d_gene: TRBD1; CDR3aa: CASSAGQTGANVLTF; CDR3nt: TGTGCCAGCAGCGCGGGACAGACTGGGGCCAACGTCCTGACTTTC
abundance: NA; j_gene: TRBJ2-7; v_gene: TRBV7-9; d_gene: NA; CDR3aa: CASAPGQPSYEQYF; CDR3nt: TGTGCCAGCGCACCCGGACAGCCCTCCTACGAGCAGTACTTC
abundance: NA; j_gene: TRBJ1-5; v_gene: TRBV6-5; d_gene: TRBD1; CDR3aa: CASSTDRGRGQPQHF; CDR3nt: TGTGCCAGCAGTACGGACAGGGGGCGCGGTCAGCCCCAGCATTTT
abundance: once; j_gene: TRBJ1-2; v_gene: TRBV7-3; d_gene: TRBD1; CDR3aa: CASSFGGTGDHNYGYTF; CDR3nt: TGTGCCAGCAGCTTCGGTGGGACAGGGGACCATAACTATGGCTACACCTTC
abundance: NA; j_gene: TRBJ1-5; v_gene: TRBV19; d_gene: NA; CDR3aa: CAGGVNQPQHF; CDR3nt: TGTGCCGGAGGGGTCAATCAGCCCCAGCATTTT
abundance: once; j_gene: TRBJ1-1; v_gene: TRBV29-1; d_gene: NA; CDR3aa: CSVDGATEAFF; CDR3nt: TGCAGCGTAGATGGGGCAACTGAAGCTTTCTTT
abundance: NA; j_gene: TRBJ1-6; v_gene: TRBV18; d_gene: TRBD1; CDR3aa: CASSPGTGINSPLHF; CDR3nt: TGTGCCAGCTCACCAGGGACAGGGATTAATTCACCCCTCCACTTT
abundance: NA; j_gene: TRBJ2-7; v_gene: TRBV6-2/TRBV6-3; d_gene: TRBD1; CDR3aa: CASSYFSGTAYF; CDR3nt: TGTGCCAGCAGTTACTTCTCCGGGACAGCTTACTTC
abundance: once; j_gene: TRBJ2-1; v_gene: TRBV11-2; d_gene: NA; CDR3aa: CASSLDGGGAPNEQFF; CDR3nt: TGTGCCAGCAGCTTAGATGGAGGGGGGGCCCCCAATGAGCAGTTCTTC
abundance: NA; j_gene: TRBJ2-7; v_gene: TRBV6-1; d_gene: NA; CDR3aa: CASSEWLPRGGYEQYF; CDR3nt: TGTGCCAGCAGTGAATGGTTACCCCGGGGAGGATACGAGCAGTACTTC
abundance: NA; j_gene: TRBJ1-6; v_gene: TRBV19; d_gene: NA; CDR3aa: CASTASSYNSPLHF; CDR3nt: TGTGCCAGTACCGCGAGCTCCTATAATTCACCCCTCCACTTT
abundance: NA; j_gene: TRBJ2-1; v_gene: TRBV5-1; d_gene: NA; CDR3aa: CASSLVSENEQFF; CDR3nt: TGCGCCAGCAGCTTGGTTTCCGAGAACGAGCAGTTCTTC
abundance: NA; j_gene: TRBJ2-1; v_gene: TRBV7-6; d_gene: TRBD2; CDR3aa: CASSPVALAGGHYEQFF; CDR3nt: TGTGCCAGCAGTCCGGTTGCCCTAGCGGGGGGGCACTATGAGCAGTTCTTC
abundance: NA; j_gene: TRBJ1-5; v_gene: TRBV6-1; d_gene: TRBD1; CDR3aa: CASSDDRDQPQHF; CDR3nt: TGTGCCAGCAGTGACGACAGGGACCAGCCCCAGCATTTT
abundance: NA; j_gene: TRBJ1-6; v_gene: TRBV10-2; d_gene: TRBD1; CDR3aa: CASSGGQGVSPLHF; CDR3nt: TGCGCCAGCAGTGGCGGACAGGGGGTTTCACCCCTCCACTTT